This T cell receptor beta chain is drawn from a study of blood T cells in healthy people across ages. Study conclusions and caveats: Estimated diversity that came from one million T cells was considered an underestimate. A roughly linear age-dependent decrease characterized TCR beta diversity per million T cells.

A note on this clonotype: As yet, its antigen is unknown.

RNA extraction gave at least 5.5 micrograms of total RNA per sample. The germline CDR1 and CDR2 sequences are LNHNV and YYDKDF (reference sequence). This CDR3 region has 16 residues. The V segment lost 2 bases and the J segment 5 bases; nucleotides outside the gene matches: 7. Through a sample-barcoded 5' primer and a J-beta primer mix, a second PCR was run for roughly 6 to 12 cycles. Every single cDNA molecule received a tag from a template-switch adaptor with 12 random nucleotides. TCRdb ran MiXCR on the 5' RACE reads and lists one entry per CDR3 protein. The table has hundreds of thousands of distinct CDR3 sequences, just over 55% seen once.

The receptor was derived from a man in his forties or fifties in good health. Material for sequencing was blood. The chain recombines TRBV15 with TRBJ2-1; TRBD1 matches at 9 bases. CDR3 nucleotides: TGTGCCACCAGCAGATACCGGGACAGGGCCGACAATGAGCAGTTCTTC. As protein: CATSRYRDRADNEQFF.